This entry features one TCR beta chain sequence. Its antigen is unidentified. The sample belongs to a study of CD8 T cells in Susac syndrome. Study-wide results and limits: The TCR sequencing and HLA analysis in the study involved a relatively small number of individuals, as the study acknowledged.

There are 18 residues in the CDR3. Germline V CDR1 and CDR2: MNHEY, SVGEGT. The V end lost 2 bases, the J end lost 2 bases, and 21 bases lay between the germline ends. The multiple sclerosis control cohort comprised treatment-naive individuals presenting with stable or active relapsing-remitting disease. The CD8+ and CD4+ T cells were negatively isolated, with the TEMRA cells enriched by FACS. Random hexamers primed reverse transcription of 0.5 to 1 ug RNA. TCRdb re-called the immunoSEQ multiplex PCR reads with MiXCR, one entry per CDR3 protein. The sample has some 300,000 distinct CDR3 sequences, 70% to 90% seen once.

Sequencing was done on a sample of CD8+ T cells from PBMCs. This receptor was taken from a human donor with multiple sclerosis. The chain combines TRBV6-2 or TRBV6-3 with TRBJ1-2; D unresolved. DNA for the CDR3: TGTGCCAGCAGTTACCCAACTAAGACGGAGGCCTTAAACTATGGCTACACCTTC. Encoded protein: CASSYPTKTEALNYGYTF.